This TCR beta chain was documented in a study of shared clonotypes between healthy human individuals. This CDR3 region has 15 residues. The junction had 7 bases not matched to a gene; V was cut back by 3 bases and J by 6 bases. The germline V gene has CDR1 SGHRS and CDR2 YFSETQ. Produced via immunoSEQ multiplex PCR; TCRdb's table is partial and in-frame only. The data show about 2.3 million clones, 85% to 95% seen once. The sample consisted of naive CD4+ T cells from PBMCs. As for subset: CD45RA+ positively selected. This receptor was identified in a man aged 18 to 29 in good health. Some clones in this sample may be carry-over from other donors' samples. This sequence joins TRBV5-1 and TRBJ2-7; 12 bases align to TRBD2. The CDR3 reads CASSSEGLAGSEQYF. The CDR3, as DNA: TGCGCCAGCAGCTCCGAGGGACTAGCGGGTTCCGAGCAGTACTTC. The full variable domain, with the rest looked up from reference TRBV5-1 and TRBJ2-7, is KAGVTQTPRYLIKTRGQQVTLSCSPISGHRSVSWYQQTPGQGLQFLFEYFSETQRNKGNFPGRFSGRQFSNSRSEMNVSTLELGDSALYLCASSSEGLAGSEQYFGPGTRLTVT.